This record looks at one T cell receptor (beta chain) sequence and its context. Some clones are missing from TCRdb's copy, which holds only in-frame ones; the method was immunoSEQ multiplex PCR. The repertoire has 200,000 to 250,000 clones, about 94% of them found once; the top ten carry roughly 1.6%. The sample comes from a study of control samples from healthy donors and cancer patients. Germline V gene sequence: CDR1 SGHRS, CDR2 YFSETQ. CDR3 size: 15 residues. V was shortened by 0 bases and J by 1 base, with 10 bases between the two germline ends. V gene TRBV5-1 combines with J gene TRBJ1-1, with D possibly matching TRBD1 (5 bases). Sample: blood. The sequence came from a man between 50 and 59 years old in good health. The CDR3 nucleotides read TGCGCCAGCAGCTTGGCGGCGGGGGGGAACACTGAAGCTTTCTTT. Its protein product is CASSLAAGGNTEAFF.